This T cell receptor beta chain originates from a study of cytomegalovirus exposure and HLA in healthy donors. The germline V and J ends were trimmed by 4 bases and 3 bases, with 9 bases remaining between them. In germline, CDR1 is SGHTA, CDR2 FQGNSA. The CDR3 runs to 13 residues. As for this clone: Its antigen is still unknown.

Overall study results and limits: The later analysis indicated that the majority of CMV-associated TCR beta chains appeared HLA-restricted. For most TCR beta V segments, an earlier analysis put the productive rate at about 87% or about 30% of the time.

The PCR was carried out with 60 Vbeta primers and 13 Jbeta primers. Sequencing was performed with immunoSEQ multiplex PCR; in TCRdb, only in-frame clones are kept and a portion is missing. In total, the table holds over 100,000 clones. The chain recombines TRBV7-2 with TRBJ1-1, with no clear D. Source material: PBMCs. This clonotype originated in a middle-aged man in good health and CMV-seropositive. The CDR3 loop is CASSYDRDTEAFF. CDR3 bases: TGTGCCAGCAGCTACGATCGGGACACTGAAGCTTTCTTT.